This T cell receptor beta chain originates from a study of PD-1 blockade in classical Hodgkin lymphoma (dated by TCRdb to the early 2020s). Background on the whole study: Nivolumab dosing was 3 mg/kg intravenously every 2 weeks, continuing until either disease progression or unacceptable toxicity. A peripheral blood immune signature of response to PD-1 blockade in classical Hodgkin lymphoma was defined using TCR beta sequencing and CyTOF.

General study outcomes and caveats: Patients starting nivolumab less than 1 year after ASCT had lower diversity and were excluded from later analyses to avoid confounding by immune reconstitution. A significant rise by C4D1 was seen in CD4+ but not CD8+ TCR diversity (p=0.0027 vs p=0.16), with the rise being most apparent in complete responders (p=0.02). Trial patients achieving complete response had baseline diversity similar to newly diagnosed patients, whereas partial responders and progressors had significantly lower diversity. Only a single clinical trial cohort was studied, and what caused the repertoire differences, possibly disease activity or prior therapy, remained undefined. Baseline TCR diversity was reported as lower in newly diagnosed patients than in healthy donors, and lower still in relapsed/refractory patients.

Genomic DNA was extracted with the Qiagen DNeasy kit from unsorted PBMCs and from negatively selected CD4+ and CD8+ fractions. Amplification of TCR beta CDR3 regions was done by immunoSEQ multiplex PCR with primers that anneal to V and J segments. A synthetic immune receptor repertoire was used to minimize amplification bias, and any remaining bias was removed computationally after sequencing. Per the authors' processing: Repertoire diversity was quantified as the Shannon entropy index using custom Python scripts. Unsorted, CD4+ and CD8+ repertoires were analyzed separately, except for combined analyses in which CD4+ and CD8+ sequences were merged in silico. Clonal expansion was defined as at least a 2-fold frequency increase after treatment relative to C1D1, with a pseudocount of 0.5 for undetected baseline clones. Clones with 0 or 1 copy at C1D1 were defined as singleton clones, while clones with 2 or more copies were defined as non-singleton clones. Clones expanded in unsorted samples were assigned a CD4+, CD8+ or unknown annotation through matching of protein sequences in sorted samples from the same patient. Wilcoxon tests were applied to paired samples to test diversity changes from C1D1 to C4D1. TCRdb carries this immuneACCESS record with in-frame sequences only. Its versions omit some clonotypes, under half of them owing to an unresolved V gene in the studies checked, with the rest unexplained. The V and J calls and clone size were taken over from that table, and D and trimming were inferred from the DNA. The sample table holds 18,000 or so clones, of which 70% were seen once. Roughly 2.5% of the sample comes from the top ten.

Points on this clone: It has no known antigen specificity. It has no much larger one-base neighbor in the sample; base qualities were not kept.

The meaning of the sample's time point label: cycle 4 day 1 (C4D1), after about 6 weeks of nivolumab. All trial patients had relapsed after autologous stem cell transplantation, with cohorts A, B and C differing in prior brentuximab vedotin exposure. Magnetic negative selection with a Miltenyi CD4+ T cell isolation kit was used to purify CD4+ T cells from thawed PBMCs. The trial cohort comprised fewer than 65 patients with relapsed/refractory classical Hodgkin lymphoma whose best overall responses were complete response, partial response or progressive disease. In the multi-cohort phase II CheckMate 205 trial, trial patients received single-agent nivolumab. An independent review committee assessed best overall response by applying the 2007 International Working Group response criteria. Trial PBMCs were obtained immediately prior to nivolumab initiation (C1D1) and on therapy at cycle 2 day 1 and cycle 4 day 1. Peripheral blood was collected in 8 mL Vacutainer Cell Preparation Tubes, from which PBMCs were isolated by centrifugation and then cryopreserved. Purified CD4+ and CD8+ fractions were prepared only for cases in which an additional PBMC sample was available. On LS columns in a quadroMACS separator, the magnetically labelled cells were depleted, and the flow-through was collected as the purified fraction.

The origin of this receptor is a human donor with classical Hodgkin lymphoma. Sequenced material: CD4+ T cells from blood, taken before the fourth cycle of nivolumab.

CDR3 loop: CASRLKAGTGSDTQYF. The bases are TGTGCCAGCAGGTTGAAGGCAGGTACAGGCTCAGATACGCAGTATTTT. The receptor chain draws on TRBV5-4 and TRBJ2-3; the D region possibly corresponds to TRBD1 (5 bases align). The CDR3 measures 16 amino acids from cysteine to phenylalanine. Just CDR3 DNA is preserved here, 48 bases in frame from base 1. V is cut by 5 bases and J by 4 bases, and the space between the germline ends is 20 bases. The germline V gene (reference sequence) specifies SGHNT as CDR1 and YYREEE as CDR2.